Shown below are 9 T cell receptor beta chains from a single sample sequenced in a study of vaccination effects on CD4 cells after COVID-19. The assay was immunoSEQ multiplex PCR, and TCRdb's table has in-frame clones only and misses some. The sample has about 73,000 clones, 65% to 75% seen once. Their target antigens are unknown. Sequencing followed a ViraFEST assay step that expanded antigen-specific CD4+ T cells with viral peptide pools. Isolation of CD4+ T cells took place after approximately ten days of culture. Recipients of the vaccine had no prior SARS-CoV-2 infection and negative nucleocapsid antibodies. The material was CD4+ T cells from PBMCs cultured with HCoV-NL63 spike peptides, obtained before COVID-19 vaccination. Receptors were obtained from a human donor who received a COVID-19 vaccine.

The CDR3 spells CASSSNSRSTDTQYF. DNA of the CDR3: TGCGCCAGCAGCTCTAACTCGAGGAGCACAGATACGCAGTATTTT. The chain is built from TRBV5-1 and TRBJ2-3; D is uncertain. Germline values: CDR1 SGHRS, CDR2 YFSETQ. The CDR3 is 15 residues long. V lost 3 bases, J lost 0 bases, and 11 bases lay in between.

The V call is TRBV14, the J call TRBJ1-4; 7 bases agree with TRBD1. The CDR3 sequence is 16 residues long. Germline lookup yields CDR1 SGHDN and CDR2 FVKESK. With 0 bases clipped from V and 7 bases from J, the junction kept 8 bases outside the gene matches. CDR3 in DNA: TGTGCCAGCAGCCAAGATCAGAGGGGGCGCGTTGAAAAACTGTTTTTT. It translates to CASSQDQRGRVEKLFF.

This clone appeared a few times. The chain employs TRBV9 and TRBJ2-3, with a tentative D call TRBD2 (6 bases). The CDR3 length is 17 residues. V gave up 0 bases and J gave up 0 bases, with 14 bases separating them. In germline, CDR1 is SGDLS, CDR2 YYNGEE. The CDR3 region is CASSVGVRGGSTDTQYF. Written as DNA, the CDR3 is TGTGCCAGCAGCGTAGGGGTGCGGGGCGGGAGCACAGATACGCAGTATTTT. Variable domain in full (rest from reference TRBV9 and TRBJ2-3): DSGVTQTPKHLITATGQRVTLRCSPRSGDLSVYWYQQSLDQGLQFLIQYYNGEERAKGNILERFSAQQFPDLHSELNLSSLELGDSALYFCASSVGVRGGSTDTQYFGPGTRLTVL.

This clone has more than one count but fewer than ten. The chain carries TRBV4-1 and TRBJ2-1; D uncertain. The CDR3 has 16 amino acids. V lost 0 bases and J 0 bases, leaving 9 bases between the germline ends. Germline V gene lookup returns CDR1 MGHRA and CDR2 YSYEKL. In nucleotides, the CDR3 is TGCGCCAGCAGCCAAGAAGACTTAAGCTCCTACAATGAGCAGTTCTTC. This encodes CASSQEDLSSYNEQFF.

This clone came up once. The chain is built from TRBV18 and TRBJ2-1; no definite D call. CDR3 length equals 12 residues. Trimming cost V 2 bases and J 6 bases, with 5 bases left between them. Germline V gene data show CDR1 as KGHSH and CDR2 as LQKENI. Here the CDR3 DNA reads TGTGCCAGCTCACCAGGTTTCAATGAGCAGTTCTTC. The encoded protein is CASSPGFNEQFF.

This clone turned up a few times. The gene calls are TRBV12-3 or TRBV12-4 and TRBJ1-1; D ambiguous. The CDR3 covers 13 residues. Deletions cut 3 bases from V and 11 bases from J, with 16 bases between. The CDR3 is CASSFANRISAFF. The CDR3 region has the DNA TGTGCCAGCAGTTTTGCGAATAGGATTTCGGCTTTCTTT.

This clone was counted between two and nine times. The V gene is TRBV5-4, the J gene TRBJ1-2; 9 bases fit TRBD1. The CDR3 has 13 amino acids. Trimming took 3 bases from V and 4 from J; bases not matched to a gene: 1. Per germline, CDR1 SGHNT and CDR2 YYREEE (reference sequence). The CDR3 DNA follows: TGTGCCAGCAGCTCGGGACAGGGCTATGGCTACACCTTC. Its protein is CASSSGQGYGYTF.

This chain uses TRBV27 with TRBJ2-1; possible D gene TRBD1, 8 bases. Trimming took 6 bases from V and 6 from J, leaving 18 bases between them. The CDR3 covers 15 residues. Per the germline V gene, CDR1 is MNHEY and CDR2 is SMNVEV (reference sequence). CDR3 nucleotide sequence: TGTGCCAGCAGGCTACAGGGGGGGCCTTCCAATGAGCAGTTCTTC. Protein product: CASRLQGGPSNEQFF.

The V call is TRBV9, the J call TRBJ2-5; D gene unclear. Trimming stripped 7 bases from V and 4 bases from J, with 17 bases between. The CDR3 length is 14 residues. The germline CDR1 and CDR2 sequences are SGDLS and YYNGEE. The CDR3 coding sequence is TGTGCCAGCGCCTGGGGAACGATGGGAGAGACCCAGTACTTC. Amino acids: CASAWGTMGETQYF.